These 16 T cell receptor beta chains originate from one sample sequenced in a study of circulating and synovial CD4+ cells in juvenile arthritis. Using immunoSEQ multiplex PCR, the repertoire was profiled, and TCRdb retains in-frame clones only, with some absent. The sample contains about 32,000 clones, 93% of which appear only once. Specimen: CD4+ T cells from blood. These receptors originate from a human donor with juvenile idiopathic arthritis.

The gene calls are TRBV18 and TRBJ2-2; TRBD1 matches 7 bases. The CDR3 is 18 amino acids. Germline trimming cut 1 base from V and 2 bases from J; bases unmatched to any gene: 10. Germline values: CDR1 KGHSH, CDR2 LQKENI. The CDR3 nucleotides read TGTGCCAGCTCACCACTCAGAACCGGGACAGTCAACACCGGGGAGCTGTTTTTT. This sequence encodes CASSPLRTGTVNTGELFF.

The chain links TRBV25-1 to TRBJ2-2; weak D call: TRBD1 (6 bases). From germline, CDR1 is MGHDK and CDR2 SYGVNS. V lost 6 bases to trimming and J lost 1 base, with 6 bases between them. The CDR3 has 13 residues. CDR3 sequence reads: CASRTGNTGELFF. DNA for the CDR3: TGTGCCAGCAGGACAGGGAACACCGGGGAGCTGTTTTTT.

The chain employs TRBV6-5 and TRBJ2-7, with 13 positions matching TRBD2. With V trimmed by 5 bases and J by 0 bases, 1 base remained unmatched. The CDR3 length is 15 residues. The V gene's germline CDR1 is MNHEY and CDR2 SVGAGI. CDR3 bases: TGTGCCAGCAGTGGGACTAGCGGGGCCTCCTACGAGCAGTACTTC. It codes for CASSGTSGASYEQYF.

This clone has just one count. The chain couples TRBV9 to TRBJ2-1; 10 bases fit TRBD2. The CDR3 sequence is 15 residues long. V shed 2 bases and J 8 bases; nucleotides not matched to a gene: 7. The germline gives CDR1 SGDLS, CDR2 YYNGEE. As DNA, the CDR3 is TGTGCCAGCAGCGTTTCTAGCGGGAGTAAAGATGAGCAGTTCTTC. The encoded protein is CASSVSSGSKDEQFF.

The chain uses TRBV9 and TRBJ2-5, with 9 positions matching TRBD2. The trim removed 0 bases at V and 4 bases at J, leaving 1 base unmatched. The CDR3 has 14 residues. Germline CDR1 is SGDLS and CDR2 is YYNGEE. The CDR3 DNA is TGTGCCAGCAGCGTAGAACTAGCGGGAGAGACCCAGTACTTC. Translated: CASSVELAGETQYF.

This chain uses TRBV18 with TRBJ1-3; possible D gene TRBD1, 6 bases. Germline V lookup: CDR1 KGHSH, CDR2 LQKENI. CDR3 length: 14 amino acids. The V gene lost 6 bases and the J gene lost 1 base, with 10 bases spanning the gap. DNA for the CDR3: TGTGCCAGCTCGGCAGGGGTTTCTGGAAACACCATATATTTT. It translates to CASSAGVSGNTIYF.

The chain carries TRBV7-3 and TRBJ2-6; possible D gene TRBD2, 7 bases. There are 16 residues in the CDR3. The germline V and J ends were trimmed by 2 bases and 6 bases, with 14 bases remaining between them. Germline V gene data show CDR1 as SGHTA and CDR2 as FQGTGA. CDR3 residues: CASSLSGGPAANVLTF. CDR3 nucleotides: TGTGCCAGCAGCTTATCCGGGGGGCCGGCGGCCAACGTCCTGACTTTC. Together with reference TRBV7-3 and TRBJ2-6, the CDR3 gives the full variable domain: GAGVSQTPSNKVTEKGKYVELRCDPISGHTALYWYRQSLGQGPEFLIYFQGTGAADDSGLPNDRFFAVRPEGSVSTLKIQRTERGDSAVYLCASSLSGGPAANVLTFGAGSRLTVL.

This rearrangement joins TRBV6-1 to TRBJ1-1; 9 positions match TRBD1. The V gene end was trimmed by 3 bases and the J gene end by 5 bases; junction bases not matched to a gene: 4. CDR1 and CDR2 (germline): MNHNS, SASEGT. The CDR3 runs 14 residues. This CDR3 reads CASSEGQGETEAFF. For the CDR3, the DNA is TGTGCCAGCAGTGAGGGACAGGGCGAAACTGAAGCTTTCTTT.

The chain recombines TRBV7-2 with TRBJ1-3; 10 nucleotides align to TRBD1. The ends lost 0 bases at V and 4 bases at J; junction bases unmatched: 3. The CDR3 runs to 16 residues. The V gene's germline CDR1 is SGHTA and CDR2 FQGNSA. CDR3 amino acids: CASSLAGQGTGNTIYF. CDR3 nucleotides: TGTGCCAGCAGCTTAGCGGGACAGGGGACGGGAAACACCATATATTTT.

The rearrangement joins TRBV11-2 to TRBJ1-1; a possible D gene is TRBD1 (6 bases). The germline V gene has CDR1 SGHAT and CDR2 FQNNGV. The CDR3 contains 14 residues. Trimming took 4 bases from V and 1 from J, leaving 10 bases between them. The CDR3 DNA follows: TGTGCCAGCAGCTCCCGGGACAAGAACACTGAAGCTTTCTTT. Translated, it gives CASSSRDKNTEAFF.

The chain has TRBV18 and TRBJ1-3; the D is unclear. Germline assignment: CDR1 KGHSH and CDR2 LQKENI. This CDR3 has 14 amino acids. Trimming shortened V by 3 bases and J by 0 bases, and 6 bases separated the two germline ends. The CDR3 region has the DNA TGTGCCAGCTCACCTAGCGTCTCTGGAAACACCATATATTTT. It is translated as CASSPSVSGNTIYF.

J is TRBJ2-2 and V is TRBV4-1; 8 bases fit TRBD1. This CDR3 comprises 16 residues. The J segment lost 4 bases and the V segment lost 0 bases, leaving 4 bases of the junction unmatched. Germline V gene sequence: CDR1 MGHRA, CDR2 YSYEKL. This CDR3 is CASSQDQTGGTGELFF. CDR3 bases: TGCGCCAGCAGCCAAGATCAAACAGGGGGCACCGGGGAGCTGTTTTTT.

CDR3 protein: CASSPGLPRYEQYF. CDR3 DNA sequence: TGTGCCAGCAGCCCGGGACTACCCCGATACGAGCAGTACTTC. This chain uses TRBV7-2 with TRBJ2-7; 7 bases agree with TRBD2. Germline CDR1 SGHTA, CDR2 FQGNSA. With 5 bases clipped from V and 4 bases from J, the junction kept 8 bases outside the gene matches. The CDR3 contains 14 residues.

The chain links TRBV5-4 to TRBJ2-5; 9 bases map to TRBD2. The germline CDR1 and CDR2 sequences are SGHNT and YYREEE (reference sequence). With 5 bases clipped from V and 1 base from J, the junction kept 3 bases outside the gene matches. The CDR3 is made up of 14 amino acids. Written as DNA, the CDR3 is TGTGCCAGCAGTCAGACTAGCGGCCAAGAGACCCAGTACTTC. It codes for CASSQTSGQETQYF.

The genes are TRBV27 and TRBJ2-3; D gene ambiguous. The germline CDR1 and CDR2 sequences are MNHEY and SMNVEV (reference sequence). There are 14 residues in the CDR3. Trimming stripped 2 bases from V and 0 bases from J, with 6 bases between. The CDR3 loop reads CASSLRRSTDTQYF. The DNA of the CDR3 is TGTGCCAGCAGTTTACGGCGGAGCACAGATACGCAGTATTTT.

The chain employs TRBV28 and TRBJ1-5; D is unresolved. Germline assignment: CDR1 MDHEN and CDR2 SYDVKM. The germline V and J ends were trimmed by 6 bases and 6 bases, with 6 bases remaining between them. The CDR3 extends over 11 amino acids. The CDR3: CASSNIQPQHF. CDR3 coding DNA: TGTGCCAGCAGCAACATTCAGCCCCAGCATTTT.